Each of the 27 T cell receptor beta chains below was sequenced from the same sample in a study of PD-1 blockade in classical Hodgkin lymphoma. No patient escaped relapse after autologous stem cell transplantation, and brentuximab vedotin exposure varied. The data were produced by immunoSEQ multiplex PCR, yet TCRdb's version contains in-frame clones alone and is incomplete. This table has fewer than 25,000 clones, roughly 89% appearing once. The sequences come from peripheral blood mononuclear cells (PBMCs), collected before the second cycle of nivolumab. These receptors all come from a human donor with classical Hodgkin lymphoma.

The V gene is TRBV21-1, the J gene TRBJ1-1. TRBV21-1 is deemed a pseudogene. This CDR3 has 16 residues. CDR3 residues: CASSKGVRGHSAEAFF. CDR3 DNA: TGTGCCAGCAGCAAAGGGGTTCGGGGGCATTCGGCTGAAGCTTTCTTT.

The chain carries TRBV7-2 and TRBJ2-1; 9 nucleotides align to TRBD1. Germline-derived CDR1 and CDR2 are SGHTA and FQGNSA. This CDR3 region has 15 residues. V shed 5 bases and J 9 bases; nucleotides not matched to a gene: 11. CDR3 sequence reads: CASSPWGQGKGEQFF. The CDR3 DNA follows: TGTGCCAGCAGCCCGTGGGGACAGGGAAAGGGTGAGCAGTTCTTC.

The rearrangement joins TRBV5-6 to TRBJ2-1; D is uncertain. CDR1 and CDR2 (germline): SGHDT, YYEEEE. This CDR3 has 13 amino acids. V was cut by 0 bases and J by 2 bases, with 3 bases left in between. CDR3 DNA: TGTGCCAGCAGCTTGGGGGCCTACAATGAGCAGTTCTTC. This gives the protein CASSLGAYNEQFF.

The V call is TRBV5-1, the J call TRBJ1-1; TRBD1 is a possible D gene (5 bases). The CDR3 loop spans 13 amino acids. From germline, CDR1 is SGHRS and CDR2 YFSETQ. Trimming removed 0 bases at V and 3 bases at J, with 6 bases between. CDR3 nucleotides: TGCGCCAGCAGCTTGGCAGGGCACACTGAAGCTTTCTTT. The encoded protein is CASSLAGHTEAFF.

This clone was seen just once. V is TRBV4-1 and J is TRBJ2-2; weak D call: TRBD2 (6 bases). Germline loops: CDR1 MGHRA, CDR2 YSYEKL. The germline V and J ends were trimmed by 7 bases and 1 base, with 13 bases remaining between them. The CDR3 runs to 15 residues. The CDR3 DNA reads TGCGCCAGCATCCCGGGACTGGGGAACACCGGGGAGCTGTTTTTT. Protein sequence: CASIPGLGNTGELFF.

This chain uses TRBV7-9 with TRBJ1-1; weak D call: TRBD1 (5 bases). Trimming removed 6 bases at V and 1 base at J, with 9 bases between. The CDR3 is made up of 13 amino acids. In germline, CDR1 is SEHNR, CDR2 FQNEAQ (reference sequence). The CDR3 region is CASRPQGNTEAFF. CDR3 nucleotides: TGTGCCAGCAGACCCCAGGGGAACACTGAAGCTTTCTTT.

This chain joins TRBV5-1 and TRBJ1-2, with 8 bases that match TRBD1. The germline V gene encodes CDR1 SGHRS and CDR2 YFSETQ. Losses at the gene ends were 7 bases for V and 3 bases for J; bases not matched to a gene: 8. The CDR3 is made up of 14 amino acids. The CDR3, as DNA: TGCGCCAGCGGAACAGGGGGATCTGACTATGGCTACACCTTC. It yields the protein CASGTGGSDYGYTF.

The J gene is TRBJ1-2, the V gene TRBV7-9; 8 bases align to TRBD1. CDR1 and CDR2 (germline): SEHNR, FQNEAQ (reference sequence). The ends lost 5 bases at V and 5 bases at J; junction bases unmatched: 10. The CDR3 is made up of 15 amino acids. The CDR3 protein is CASSKQADRGYGYTF. The CDR3 DNA reads as TGTGCCAGCAGCAAACAAGCCGACAGGGGTTATGGCTACACCTTC.

The chain couples TRBV5-1 to TRBJ1-1; D gene uncertain. Germline assignment: CDR1 SGHRS and CDR2 YFSETQ. This CDR3 is built from 15 residues. The ends were cut back, 1 base at V and 3 bases at J, with 13 bases in the middle. CDR3: CASSLMGQWDTEAFF. The CDR3 DNA follows: TGCGCCAGCAGCTTGATGGGCCAATGGGACACTGAAGCTTTCTTT.

The V gene is TRBV6-4, the J gene TRBJ2-3, with a possible D match to TRBD2 (7 bases). CDR3 length equals 15 residues. The V and J ends lost 7 bases and 4 bases respectively, with 18 bases between them. Germline V gene lookup returns CDR1 MRHNA and CDR2 SNTAGT. The CDR3 coding sequence is TGTGCCAGCATCATCCCGAGGGGGGGCGCAGATACGCAGTATTTT. Its protein product is CASIIPRGGADTQYF.

The rearrangement links TRBV5-1 to TRBJ2-1; D is possibly TRBD1 (6 bases). The CDR3 consists of 15 residues. CDR1 is SGHRS, CDR2 YFSETQ, per germline. Trimming shortened V by 0 bases and J by 4 bases, and 11 bases separated the two germline ends. As DNA, the CDR3 is TGCGCCAGCAGCTTGGCCGGGACAAAGTACAATGAGCAGTTCTTC. Its translation is CASSLAGTKYNEQFF.

The J gene is TRBJ1-4, the V gene TRBV6-1, with D tentatively TRBD1 (5 bases). The CDR3 extends over 15 amino acids. V lost 7 bases and J 4 bases, leaving 16 bases between the germline ends. Germline values: CDR1 MNHNS, CDR2 SASEGT. The DNA for the CDR3 is TGTGCCAGCAAGGTGACGGGGGGAGGTAATGAAAAACTGTTTTTT. Translated: CASKVTGGGNEKLFF.

In this sample, this clone turned up a few times. The genes are TRBV5-1 and TRBJ1-6; TRBD1 matches at 8 bases. This CDR3 has 15 amino acids. Germline V gene lookup returns CDR1 SGHRS and CDR2 YFSETQ. V lost 0 bases, J lost 9 bases, and 5 bases stayed unmatched. CDR3 protein: CASSLAGGNGSPLHF. Written as DNA, the CDR3 is TGCGCCAGCAGCTTGGCAGGGGGCAATGGTTCACCCCTCCACTTT.

V is TRBV7-8 and J is TRBJ1-6, with D possibly TRBD1 on 6 matching bases. CDR3 length: 14 amino acids. Trimming took 5 bases from V and 9 from J, leaving 14 bases between them. Germline loops: CDR1 SGHVS, CDR2 FQNEAQ. CDR3 bases: TGTGCCAGCAGCCCGGCGGTAGGGGGTTCACCCCTCCACTTT. This encodes CASSPAVGGSPLHF.

The V call is TRBV6-6, the J call TRBJ1-5; D ambiguous. Between the trimmed V and J ends, which lost 7 bases and 1 base, there was a span of 17 bases. The CDR3 sequence is 16 residues long. The germline gives CDR1 MNHNY, CDR2 SVGAGI (reference sequence). The CDR3 DNA reads as TGTGCCAGCAAACTAGGACCGTCTCAAAGCAATCAGCCCCAGCATTTT. Translation: CASKLGPSQSNQPQHF.

This chain joins TRBV10-3 and TRBJ2-3, with 8 bases that match TRBD2. Germline CDR1 reads ENHRY; CDR2 reads SYGVKD. After removal of 9 bases from V and 2 bases from J, the junction contained 10 bases not matched to a gene. CDR3 length: 15 amino acids. The CDR3 DNA reads TGTGCCATGGGGAGAGAGCGGGGGACCACAGATACGCAGTATTTT. Translation gives CAMGRERGTTDTQYF.

This clone was observed once. The V gene is TRBV6-6, the J gene TRBJ1-3; 9 bases align to TRBD1. The V and J ends lost 4 bases and 3 bases, in that order; junction bases with no gene match: 7. CDR1 MNHNY and CDR2 SVGAGI come from the germline V gene (reference sequence). This CDR3 contains 16 residues. The CDR3 protein is CASSSTGTGSGNTIYF. The CDR3, as DNA: TGTGCCAGCAGTTCGACAGGGACAGGGAGTGGAAACACCATATATTTT.

This sequence joins TRBV6-5 and TRBJ2-1; D is ambiguous. CDR1 MNHEY and CDR2 SVGAGI come from the germline V gene. Deletions cut 8 bases from V and 0 bases from J, with 8 bases between. This CDR3 region has 13 residues. CDR3 amino acids: CASQPRSYNEQFF. The CDR3 DNA reads as TGTGCCAGCCAGCCGCGCTCCTACAATGAGCAGTTCTTC.

This clone was counted only a few times. The chain links TRBV18 to TRBJ1-4; no reliable D call. CDR1 and CDR2 (germline): KGHSH, LQKENI. Trimming shortened V by 2 bases and J by 8 bases, and 9 bases separated the two germline ends. CDR3 size: 13 residues. The CDR3 protein is CASSPTVGEKLFF. CDR3 nucleotides: TGTGCCAGCTCACCAACTGTGGGGGAAAAACTGTTTTTT. The full variable domain, in which reference TRBV18 and TRBJ1-4 provide the parts outside the CDR3, is NAGVMQNPRHLVRRRGQEARLRCSPMKGHSHVYWYRQLPEEGLKFMVYLQKENIIDESGMPKERFSAEFPKEGPSILRIQQVVRGDSAAYFCASSPTVGEKLFFGSGTQLSVL.

The genes are TRBV10-3 and TRBJ2-1; 8 positions match TRBD2. J gave up 9 bases and V 8 bases, and 9 bases lay outside the gene matches. Germline CDR1 ENHRY, CDR2 SYGVKD. The CDR3 spans 13 residues. The CDR3 DNA reads as TGTGCCATCGCGAGCGGGGGACTTATTGAGCAGTTCTTC. Its protein product is CAIASGGLIEQFF.

This clone was seen once. This rearrangement joins TRBV5-1 to TRBJ2-7; the D gene is possibly TRBD2 (6 bases). V was cut by 3 bases and J by 1 base, with 8 bases left in between. Germline V gives CDR1 SGHRS, CDR2 YFSETQ. The CDR3 runs 13 residues. CDR3 sequence reads: CASSSGTSYEQYF. The CDR3 region has the DNA TGCGCCAGCAGCTCGGGGACTTCCTACGAGCAGTACTTC.

This clone was seen once. This chain connects TRBV4-3 to TRBJ1-5; unclear D gene. Germline-derived CDR1 and CDR2 are LGHNA and YSLEER. The V and J ends lost 0 bases and 6 bases respectively, with 12 bases between them. The CDR3 length is 15 residues. The CDR3 loop is CASSQDAEVSQPQHF. The DNA of the CDR3 is TGCGCCAGCAGCCAAGATGCGGAGGTTTCTCAGCCCCAGCATTTT.

The V and J genes are TRBV5-1 and TRBJ1-1; weak D call: TRBD1 (6 bases). Germline CDR1 SGHRS, CDR2 YFSETQ. V was cut by 0 bases and J by 3 bases, with 15 bases left in between. The CDR3 is 16 residues long. CDR3 in DNA: TGCGCCAGCAGCTTGGCTCGGGGGGCGGTTTACACTGAAGCTTTCTTT. This sequence encodes CASSLARGAVYTEAFF.

The genes are TRBV6-5 and TRBJ1-2; D gene uncertain. V was clipped by 0 bases and J by 3 bases, with 8 bases between them. The CDR3 extends over 14 amino acids. The germline CDR1 and CDR2 sequences are MNHEY and SVGAGI. CDR3 in amino acids: CASSYSWQDYGYTF. The DNA of the CDR3 is TGTGCCAGCAGTTACTCCTGGCAGGACTATGGCTACACCTTC.

The chain couples TRBV19 to TRBJ2-3; D perhaps matches TRBD2 (6 bases). The CDR3 is 17 residues long. With 8 bases removed from V and 4 bases from J, the gap between germline ends came to 25 bases. Per germline, CDR1 LNHDA and CDR2 SQIVND (reference sequence). The CDR3: CASARYVGGTGADTQYF. DNA of the CDR3: TGTGCCAGTGCGAGATACGTGGGGGGTACCGGTGCAGATACGCAGTATTTT. The full variable domain, its missing parts supplied by reference TRBV19 and TRBJ2-3, is DGGITQSPKYLFRKEGQNVTLSCEQNLNHDAMYWYRQDPGQGLRLIYYSQIVNDFQKGDIAEGYSVSREKKESFPLTVTSAQKNPTAFYLCASARYVGGTGADTQYFGPGTRLTVL.

The rearrangement joins TRBV5-1 to TRBJ1-2; TRBD1 matches 7 bases. The V gene's germline CDR1 is SGHRS and CDR2 YFSETQ. J was trimmed by 3 bases and V by 7 bases; bases with no gene match: 15. CDR3 length equals 16 residues. The CDR3 reads CASPGDSAFFYYGYTF. For the CDR3, the DNA is TGCGCCAGCCCGGGGGACAGTGCTTTCTTTTACTATGGCTACACCTTC.

Only a few counts were recorded for this clone. For the CDR3, the DNA is TGTGCCAGCAGCTTAGATCTCCGCTCTGGAAACACCATATATTTT. Its translation: CASSLDLRSGNTIYF. The chain has TRBV7-9 and TRBJ1-3; D remains ambiguous. V was clipped by 1 base and J by 0 bases, with 7 bases between them. The germline gives CDR1 SEHNR, CDR2 FQNEAQ (reference sequence). CDR3 size: 15 residues.